The clone carrying this T cell receptor beta chain was recorded a few times. Antigen unknown. The sample originates from a study of long-term antiretroviral therapy in people with HIV. The study's findings and limits: Relative to transplant donor controls, diversity remained lower despite increasing after ART. Dominant in the repertoire at all time points were clones expanded before ART.

Survey-level resolution applied to immunoSEQ assay v3.0. Produced via immunoSEQ multiplex PCR; TCRdb's table is partial and in-frame only. Of tens of thousands of clones listed, around 80% are singletons. The germline V and J ends were trimmed by 2 bases and 5 bases, with 16 bases remaining between them. This CDR3 region has 17 residues. Germline assignment: CDR1 MNHNS and CDR2 SASEGT. The sequences come from unsorted PBMCs, collected 0.2 years after starting antiretroviral therapy. The gene calls are TRBV6-1 and TRBJ1-6, with no clear D. This sequence originates from a woman in her twenties or thirties with HIV. Here the CDR3 reads CASSELTLGANNSPLHF. CDR3 nucleotides: TGTGCCAGCAGTGAACTTACACTCGGAGCCAATAATTCACCCCTCCACTTT.